This TCR beta chain was profiled in a study of blood T cell repertoires in COVID-19. This CDR3 comprises 15 residues. V was clipped by 6 bases and J by 3 bases; unmatched bases: 10. Germline CDR1 MDHEN, CDR2 SYDVKM. Under the authors' procedure: Amplifying reference gene primers gave estimates of nucleated cell counts. Some clones are missing from TCRdb's copy, which holds only in-frame ones; the method was immunoSEQ multiplex PCR. The D gene and trimming were derived from the DNA, and the V and J assignments and clone size from that table. The sample yields 150,000 to 200,000 clones, 88% seen once. Sequenced input: PBMCs or T cells enriched from blood (not recorded which). The V and J genes are TRBV28 and TRBJ2-7; TRBD1 matches at 8 bases. This sequence originates from a woman aged 18-35 years who had recovered from COVID-19. CDR3 amino acids: CASREAGTGDYEQYF. The CDR3 nucleotides read TGTGCCAGCAGAGAAGCCGGGACAGGTGACTACGAGCAGTACTTC.